This T cell receptor (beta chain) was observed in a study of T-cell memory formation after mild COVID-19. Whole-study results and caveats: Contracting clones from day 15 to 85 had balanced CD4/CD8; later expanders favoured CD4+.

Germline V gives CDR1 SGHRS, CDR2 YFSETQ. The CDR3 contains 15 residues. Trimming removed 0 bases from V and 1 base from J, with 9 bases in between. Notes on this clonotype: The antigen remains unidentified.

TCRdb called the 5' RACE reads again in MiXCR, with one record for every CDR3 protein. The data hold 250,000 to 350,000 distinct CDR3 sequences, with 15% to 20% observed a single time. This rearrangement joins TRBV5-1 to TRBJ2-3; D not certain. The clonotype comes from a man aged 18 to 29 who had mild COVID-19 (a few samples of this study predate the infection). Cell type and time point are not known. Material: PBMCs or a T cell subset sorted from them (not recorded which). CDR3 region: CASSLVRQGTDTQYF. Here the CDR3 DNA reads TGCGCCAGCAGCTTGGTACGGCAAGGCACAGATACGCAGTATTTT. Full variable domain (remainder filled in from reference TRBV5-1 and TRBJ2-3): KAGVTQTPRYLIKTRGQQVTLSCSPISGHRSVSWYQQTPGQGLQFLFEYFSETQRNKGNFPGRFSGRQFSNSRSEMNVSTLELGDSALYLCASSLVRQGTDTQYFGPGTRLTVL.